The 21 T cell receptor beta chains below come from one sample, sequenced in a study of PD-1 and CTLA-4 blockade in melanoma. The assay was immunoSEQ multiplex PCR, and TCRdb's table has in-frame clones only and misses some. The repertoire holds 30,000 to 35,000 clones, with approximately 90% as singletons. The sample consisted of CD8+ T cells from peripheral blood, taken from a patient given anti-PD-1 treatment. These TCRs come from a human donor with melanoma.

The gene calls are TRBV19 and TRBJ2-2, with 8 positions matching TRBD1. Looked up from germline, CDR1 is LNHDA and CDR2 is SQIVND (reference sequence). The V and J ends lost 6 bases and 7 bases, in that order; junction bases with no gene match: 4. The CDR3 length is 13 residues. The CDR3 sequence is CASSETGVGELFF. The CDR3 DNA is TGTGCCAGTAGCGAGACAGGGGTCGGGGAGCTGTTTTTT.

Here the CDR3 reads CATSDEERGANEQYF. The CDR3 DNA is TGTGCCACCAGCGATGAGGAGCGGGGGGCCAACGAGCAGTACTTC. This rearrangement joins TRBV15 to TRBJ2-7; 9 nucleotides agree with TRBD2. V gave up 5 bases and J gave up 5 bases; unmatched junction bases: 10. The germline V gene encodes CDR1 LNHNV and CDR2 YYDKDF (reference sequence). This CDR3 is built from 15 residues.

This clone was counted only a few times. The gene calls are TRBV28 and TRBJ1-3, with D possibly matching TRBD1 (5 bases). The CDR3 totals 14 residues. From germline, CDR1 is MDHEN and CDR2 SYDVKM. V lost 3 bases and J lost 2, with 8 bases in between. Here the CDR3 reads CASSFGTTGNTIYF. For the CDR3, the DNA is TGTGCCAGCAGTTTTGGGACGACTGGAAACACCATATATTTT.

The V and J genes are TRBV19 and TRBJ1-4; D gene ambiguous. The CDR3 sequence is 17 residues long. Trimming cost V 3 bases and J 8 bases, with 22 bases left between them. Germline CDR1 and CDR2: LNHDA and SQIVND (reference sequence). CDR3 DNA sequence: TGTGCCAGTAGTATCACCCCGGGGTCCCATATTGGGGAAAAACTGTTTTTT. Protein product: CASSITPGSHIGEKLFF.

This rearrangement joins TRBV7-9 to TRBJ2-7, with TRBD2 as a possible D gene (5 bases). The ends were cut back, 5 bases at V and 1 base at J, with 12 bases in the middle. This CDR3 spans 14 amino acids. CDR1 is SEHNR, CDR2 FQNEAQ, per germline (reference sequence). The CDR3 nucleotides are TGTGCCAGCAGCCAAGGACGGGAATCCTACGAGCAGTACTTC. Its protein is CASSQGRESYEQYF.

The V gene is TRBV6-1, the J gene TRBJ2-3, with TRBD2 identical over 8 bases. Per the germline V gene, CDR1 is MNHNS and CDR2 is SASEGT. The J segment lost 0 bases and the V segment lost 2 bases, leaving 4 bases of the junction unmatched. The CDR3 is 16 amino acids. CDR3 DNA sequence: TGTGCCAGCAGTGAATCTAGCGGGTCTAGCACAGATACGCAGTATTTT. Its translation: CASSESSGSSTDTQYF.

The J gene is TRBJ2-3, the V gene TRBV6-5; D perhaps matches TRBD1 (7 bases). V lost 7 bases and J 2 bases, leaving 16 bases between the germline ends. Germline V lookup: CDR1 MNHEY, CDR2 SVGAGI. The CDR3 is 15 amino acids. The CDR3 region is CASTRGGGTTDTQYF. In DNA form, the CDR3 reads TGTGCCAGCACCCGAGGGGGCGGGACCACAGATACGCAGTATTTT.

This chain connects TRBV18 to TRBJ2-5; D perhaps matches TRBD2 (5 bases). This CDR3 region has 13 residues. The V gene's germline CDR1 is KGHSH and CDR2 LQKENI. V shed 2 bases and J shed 4 bases, with 8 bases lying between them. CDR3 sequence: CASSPGSGETQYF. The CDR3 DNA sequence: TGTGCCAGCTCACCAGGGAGCGGAGAGACCCAGTACTTC.

V usage is TRBV6-5 and J usage is TRBJ2-3; D gene uncertain. Trimming took 2 bases from V and 5 from J, leaving 14 bases between them. This CDR3 is built from 15 residues. Germline V gene data show CDR1 as MNHEY and CDR2 as SVGAGI. CDR3 in amino acids: CASSYNSLRGDTQYF. The CDR3 coding sequence is TGTGCCAGCAGTTACAACAGTTTAAGAGGAGATACGCAGTATTTT.

The rearrangement joins TRBV27 to TRBJ1-1; D may be TRBD1 (5 bases). Trimming removed 4 bases from V and 1 base from J, with 13 bases in between. This CDR3 spans 15 amino acids. Germline V gene lookup returns CDR1 MNHEY and CDR2 SMNVEV (reference sequence). CDR3 in amino acids: CASSSRPTANTEAFF. As DNA, the CDR3 is TGTGCCAGCAGTTCTCGCCCGACAGCGAACACTGAAGCTTTCTTT.

The chain is built from TRBV9 and TRBJ2-7; 7 nucleotides align to TRBD1. The CDR3 has 15 amino acids. The V and J ends lost 0 bases and 0 bases, in that order; junction bases with no gene match: 3. Germline-derived CDR1 and CDR2 are SGDLS and YYNGEE. As DNA, the CDR3 is TGTGCCAGCAGCGTAGGGGGGACAGTCTCCTACGAGCAGTACTTC. Translated, it gives CASSVGGTVSYEQYF.

CDR3 amino acids: CASSLEGQGYTEAFF. DNA of the CDR3: TGCGCCAGCAGCTTGGAAGGACAGGGGTACACTGAAGCTTTCTTT. This sequence joins TRBV5-1 and TRBJ1-1; the match to TRBD1 covers 9 bases. Germline CDR1 reads SGHRS; CDR2 reads YFSETQ. This CDR3 contains 15 residues. V was pared by 0 bases and J by 3 bases, with 3 bases of the junction left unmatched.

The V gene is TRBV29-1, the J gene TRBJ1-4; D unclear. This CDR3 comprises 13 residues. Germline V gives CDR1 SQVTM, CDR2 ANQGSEA. Trimming stripped 0 bases from V and 3 bases from J, with 5 bases between. CDR3 nucleotides: TGCAGCGTTGAAGAAGGCCCTAATGAAAAACTGTTTTTT. Translated: CSVEEGPNEKLFF.

The chain employs TRBV25-1 and TRBJ2-7, with no clear D. CDR3 length: 14 residues. The V end was cut by 5 bases, the J end by 1 base, with 12 bases between. Germline V lookup: CDR1 MGHDK, CDR2 SYGVNS. The CDR3 DNA follows: TGTGCCAGCAGTTACACAAGCTCGTCCTACGAGCAGTACTTC. Protein product: CASSYTSSSYEQYF.

The J gene is TRBJ2-5, the V gene TRBV18; 7 bases are a match to TRBD1. Germline values: CDR1 KGHSH, CDR2 LQKENI. V dropped 3 bases and J dropped 1; count of bases not matched to a gene: 11. The CDR3 runs 17 residues. The CDR3 sequence is CASSPPPETGTQETQYF. CDR3 DNA: TGTGCCAGCTCACCCCCCCCAGAGACAGGGACCCAAGAGACCCAGTACTTC.

V is TRBV30 and J is TRBJ1-1; D not resolved. The V gene lost 0 bases and the J gene lost 2 bases, with 7 bases spanning the gap. CDR1 and CDR2 (germline): GTSNPN, SVGIG (reference sequence). This CDR3 region has 13 residues. The CDR3 protein is CAWSVATNTEAFF. The DNA for the CDR3 is TGTGCCTGGAGTGTAGCGACCAACACTGAAGCTTTCTTT.

The chain links TRBV7-6 to TRBJ2-2, with D possibly being TRBD1 (6 bases). The length of the CDR3 is 14 residues. V lost 3 bases to trimming and J lost 4 bases, with 9 bases between them. Looked up from germline, CDR1 is SGHVS and CDR2 is FNYEAQ. CDR3 DNA: TGTGCCAGCAGCTTGGGGGACACCACCGGGGAGCTGTTTTTT. It is translated as CASSLGDTTGELFF.

This chain uses TRBV29-1 with TRBJ2-3; D ambiguous. The CDR3 sequence is 13 residues long. Germline V lookup: CDR1 SQVTM, CDR2 ANQGSEA. V dropped 3 bases and J dropped 0 bases, with 7 bases sitting between them. CDR3 sequence: CSVDRSSTDTQYF. CDR3 coding DNA: TGCAGCGTTGACAGGTCTAGCACAGATACGCAGTATTTT.

The rearrangement links TRBV9 to TRBJ2-7, with D perhaps matching TRBD1 (6 bases). The germline CDR1 and CDR2 sequences are SGDLS and YYNGEE. Trimming stripped 1 base from V and 2 bases from J, with 10 bases between. This CDR3 has 14 residues. The CDR3 is CASSVSGDTYEQYF. CDR3 coding DNA: TGTGCCAGCAGCGTATCAGGGGATACCTACGAGCAGTACTTC.

The gene calls are TRBV19 and TRBJ1-1, with TRBD1 identical over 7 bases. The ends lost 6 bases at V and 2 bases at J; junction bases unmatched: 6. CDR3 length: 14 residues. Germline assignment: CDR1 LNHDA and CDR2 SQIVND (reference sequence). In nucleotides, the CDR3 is TGTGCCAGTAGCATTGGGACAGCCAACACTGAAGCTTTCTTT. Its protein product is CASSIGTANTEAFF.

The chain has TRBV7-9 and TRBJ1-5; D is ambiguous. Germline CDR1 and CDR2: SEHNR and FQNEAQ (reference sequence). This CDR3 is built from 12 residues. Trimming shortened V by 1 base and J by 4 bases, and 2 bases separated the two germline ends. CDR3 nucleotides: TGTGCCAGCAGCTTAGTGAATCAGCCCCAGCATTTT. This codes for CASSLVNQPQHF.